A single sample gave rise to the 10 T cell receptor beta chains below, sequenced in a study of T cells in lung cancer brain metastases. The repertoire was sequenced with immunoSEQ multiplex PCR; TCRdb's copy has only in-frame clones and lacks some. The sample carries about 5,600 clones, over 65% recorded once. Sequencing input: tumor tissue from a brain metastasis. Receptors were obtained from a man aged 50 to 60 with non-small cell lung cancer that had spread to the brain.

This sequence joins TRBV27 and TRBJ1-6, with TRBD1 identical over 9 bases. The CDR3 loop spans 15 amino acids. J was trimmed by 5 bases and V by 6 bases; bases with no gene match: 5. Looked up from germline, CDR1 is MNHEY and CDR2 is SMNVEV (reference sequence). CDR3 DNA: TGTGCCAGCAGGCGCCGGGACAGGGATAATTCACCCCTCCACTTT. Its translation: CASRRRDRDNSPLHF.

V is TRBV30 and J is TRBJ1-2; a possible D gene is TRBD1 (6 bases). CDR3 length equals 14 residues. Per the germline V gene, CDR1 is GTSNPN and CDR2 is SVGIG (reference sequence). V lost 1 base and J lost 0, with 9 bases in between. For the CDR3, the DNA is TGTGCCTGGAGTGAAGGACAGCCTAACTATGGCTACACCTTC. Protein: CAWSEGQPNYGYTF.

This sequence joins TRBV7-3 and TRBJ1-1; D is unresolved. V lost 2 bases and J 1 base, leaving 5 bases between the germline ends. The CDR3 is 13 amino acids. Germline values: CDR1 SGHTA, CDR2 FQGTGA. The CDR3 DNA reads TGTGCCAGCAGCTTAGTGGGGAACACTGAAGCTTTCTTT. Its translation is CASSLVGNTEAFF.

Written as DNA, the CDR3 is TGCGCCAGCAGCTTGGCGGCAGAGCTAGGCTATGGCTACACCTTC. This sequence encodes CASSLAAELGYGYTF. V and J are TRBV5-1 and TRBJ1-2; D is undetermined. Germline CDR1 reads SGHRS; CDR2 reads YFSETQ. The length of the CDR3 is 15 residues. The germline V and J ends were trimmed by 0 bases and 4 bases, with 13 bases remaining between them.

The chain uses TRBV4-2 and TRBJ1-6; 10 positions match TRBD1. The V gene end was trimmed by 0 bases and the J gene end by 10 bases; junction bases not matched to a gene: 6. This CDR3 contains 16 residues. CDR1 is LGHNA, CDR2 YNFKEQ, per germline. The CDR3 reads CASSQDPGTGDSPLHF. The CDR3 DNA reads as TGTGCCAGCAGCCAAGACCCTGGGACAGGGGACTCACCCCTCCACTTT.

This chain links TRBV13 with TRBJ2-7; TRBD2 matches at 11 bases. Germline assignment: CDR1 PRHDT and CDR2 FYEKMQ (reference sequence). The J segment lost 4 bases and the V segment lost 3 bases, leaving 5 bases of the junction unmatched. The CDR3 extends over 15 amino acids. Here the CDR3 reads CASSFSGGVGYEQYF. DNA of the CDR3: TGTGCCAGCAGCTTTAGCGGGGGGGTCGGGTACGAGCAGTACTTC. Full variable domain (rest looked up from reference TRBV13 and TRBJ2-7): AAGVIQSPRHLIKEKRETATLKCYPIPRHDTVYWYQQGPGQDPQFLISFYEKMQSDKGSIPDRFSAQQFSDYHSELNMSSLELGDSALYFCASSFSGGVGYEQYFGPGTRLTVT.

The rearrangement links TRBV7-3 to TRBJ1-1; D gene unclear. The germline V gene has CDR1 SGHTA and CDR2 FQGTGA. Trimming left V 6 bases short and J 2 bases short, with 10 bases between. CDR3 length equals 13 residues. CDR3 protein: CASRSNLNTEAFF. CDR3 coding DNA: TGTGCCAGCAGATCAAATCTTAACACTGAAGCTTTCTTT. Combining the CDR3 with reference TRBV7-3 and TRBJ1-1 gives the whole variable domain GAGVSQTPSNKVTEKGKYVELRCDPISGHTALYWYRQSLGQGPEFLIYFQGTGAADDSGLPNDRFFAVRPEGSVSTLKIQRTERGDSAVYLCASRSNLNTEAFFGQGTRLTVV.

The chain couples TRBV2 to TRBJ2-2, with 7 bases matching TRBD1. Germline-derived CDR1 and CDR2 are SNHLY and FYNNEI. After removal of 7 bases from V and 1 base from J, the junction contained 6 bases not matched to a gene. This CDR3 comprises 15 residues. The CDR3 spells CASKEGQMNTGELFF. The CDR3 nucleotides read TGTGCCAGCAAAGAGGGACAGATGAACACCGGGGAGCTGTTTTTT.

The chain carries TRBV11-3 and TRBJ2-1; 15 positions agree with TRBD2. CDR3 length: 18 residues. J gave up 4 bases and V 1 base, and 5 bases lay outside the gene matches. The germline CDR1 and CDR2 sequences are SGHNT and YENEEA. CDR3 residues: CASSLGRTSGGGYNEQFF. The CDR3, as DNA: TGTGCCAGCAGCTTAGGGAGGACTAGCGGGGGGGGGTACAATGAGCAGTTCTTC.

The chain combines TRBV5-1 with TRBJ2-3; D is ambiguous. This CDR3 has 14 amino acids. CDR1 and CDR2 from the germline V gene are SGHRS and YFSETQ. V dropped 3 bases and J dropped 2 bases, with 10 bases sitting between them. The CDR3 sequence: CASSSDPSTDTQYF. CDR3 sequence (DNA): TGCGCCAGCAGCTCGGACCCCTCCACAGATACGCAGTATTTT.